What follows describes a single TCR beta chain. The sample is drawn from a study of TIL therapy for anti-PD-1-resistant metastatic lung cancer. For the study at large: Several tumors were EGFR-mutant and two were ALK-rearranged.

Regarding time point: pre-treatment sample, taken before nivolumab and TIL therapy. The CDR3 runs 15 residues. V trimming: 5 bases; J trimming: 2 bases; junction bases outside the gene matches: 8. Germline CDR1 is MNHEY and CDR2 is SMNVEV (reference sequence). The libraries were made with immunoSEQ v3. Sequencing depth was 1.9 million or so read pairs for survey level, roughly 4.5-6 million for deep. Here immunoSEQ multiplex PCR was the method, and the copy in TCRdb shows in-frame clones only, minus some. This sample yields tens of thousands of clones, of which roughly 66% are seen a single time; approximately 7% belongs to the top ten.

The genes are TRBV27 and TRBJ1-2, with 7 bases aligning to TRBD1. The sequencing here drew on blood, taken at baseline. The receptor comes from a person aged 25 to 80 with non-small cell lung cancer. In DNA form, the CDR3 reads TGTGCCAGCAGTCGGACAGGTGGTTTCAACTATGGCTACACCTTC. Translated: CASSRTGGFNYGYTF.